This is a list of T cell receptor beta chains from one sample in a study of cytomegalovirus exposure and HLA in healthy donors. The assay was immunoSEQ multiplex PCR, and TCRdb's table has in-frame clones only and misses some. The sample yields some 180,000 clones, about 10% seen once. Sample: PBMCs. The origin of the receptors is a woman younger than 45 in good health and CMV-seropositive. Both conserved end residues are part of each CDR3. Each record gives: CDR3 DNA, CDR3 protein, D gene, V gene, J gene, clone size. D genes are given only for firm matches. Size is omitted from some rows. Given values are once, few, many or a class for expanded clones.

DNA: TGTGCCAGCAGCCCTCCTCGGGGGTTGGGGTATGGCTACACCTTC
CDR3: CASSPPRGLGYGYTF
D: -
V: TRBV9
J: TRBJ1-2
size: -

DNA: TGCGCCAGCAGCTTGGGCAGGGAAGAGACCCAGTACTTC
CDR3: CASSLGREETQYF
D: -
V: TRBV5-1
J: TRBJ2-5
size: few

DNA: TGTGCCAGCAGCGTAGATCTGGGACAGGGGGCTTATGGCTACACCTTC
CDR3: CASSVDLGQGAYGYTF
D: TRBD1
V: TRBV9
J: TRBJ1-2
size: -

DNA: TGTGCCAGTAGTAAACGATGGGGACAGGGGAGCATGAACACTGAAGCTTTCTTT
CDR3: CASSKRWGQGSMNTEAFF
D: TRBD1
V: TRBV19
J: TRBJ1-1
size: -

DNA: TGTGCCAGCACTGGGACACCCTCCTACAATGAGCAGTTCTTC
CDR3: CASTGTPSYNEQFF
D: -
V: TRBV2
J: TRBJ2-1
size: -

DNA: TGCGCCAGCAGCTTTCCCGGGACAGGGGGCGCGGTGTTGGGGAGCACAGATACGCAGTATTTT
CDR3: CASSFPGTGGAVLGSTDTQYF
D: TRBD1
V: TRBV5-1
J: TRBJ2-3
size: few

DNA: TGTGCCAGCAGCCAAACAGGGGTTCGGCAGCCCCAGCATTTT
CDR3: CASSQTGVRQPQHF
D: TRBD1
V: TRBV7-6
J: TRBJ1-5
size: few

DNA: TGTGCCAGCAGCCTGACTTCTGGGGCCAACGTCCTGACTTTC
CDR3: CASSLTSGANVLTF
D: -
V: TRBV7-2
J: TRBJ2-6
size: -

DNA: TGTGCCAGCAGTTCTACAGGGGTCAATGAGCAGTTCTTC
CDR3: CASSSTGVNEQFF
D: TRBD1
V: TRBV6-6
J: TRBJ2-1
size: few

DNA: TGTGCCAGCAGCTTAGAAGGGGGAGGGGGCACTGAAGCTTTCTTT
CDR3: CASSLEGGGGTEAFF
D: -
V: TRBV7-8
J: TRBJ1-1
size: -

DNA: TGCGCCAGCAGCTCCGGGACAGGGTCTGACTATGGCTACACCTTC
CDR3: CASSSGTGSDYGYTF
D: TRBD1
V: TRBV5-1
J: TRBJ1-2
size: -

DNA: TGTGCCAGCAGTGCGGGGGGCTATGGCTACACCTTC
CDR3: CASSAGGYGYTF
D: -
V: TRBV2
J: TRBJ1-2
size: -

DNA: TGTGCCAGTAGTGTGACGGCGACATCCTACGAGCAGTACTTC
CDR3: CASSVTATSYEQYF
D: -
V: TRBV19
J: TRBJ2-7
size: few

DNA: TGTGCCAGCAGCGTTAGCTTGGGTATGAACACTGAAGCTTTCTTT
CDR3: CASSVSLGMNTEAFF
D: -
V: TRBV9
J: TRBJ1-1
size: -

DNA: TGTGCCAGCTCACCATCTTTACAGGTGAAGAACTATGGCTACACCTTC
CDR3: CASSPSLQVKNYGYTF
D: -
V: TRBV18
J: TRBJ1-2
size: few

DNA: TGCGCCAGCAGCTTGGGGAGAATCTACGAGCAGTACTTC
CDR3: CASSLGRIYEQYF
D: -
V: TRBV5-1
J: TRBJ2-7
size: -

DNA: TGCGCCAGCAGCTTGGAAGGGACTAGCGGGAGGGCCGGGAGAAACATTCAGTACTTC
CDR3: CASSLEGTSGRAGRNIQYF
D: TRBD2
V: TRBV5-1
J: TRBJ2-4
size: few

DNA: TGTGCCATCAGTGAGCAGGGGAATGAAAAACTGTTTTTT
CDR3: CAISEQGNEKLFF
D: -
V: TRBV10-3
J: TRBJ1-4
size: few

DNA: TGTGCCAGCAGTGAGGTCCGGTCCGGGGAGCTGTTTTTT
CDR3: CASSEVRSGELFF
D: -
V: TRBV2
J: TRBJ2-2
size: few

DNA: TGTGCCAGCAGCTCACAGGGGTTGAGGCTCCAAGAGACCCAGTACTTC
CDR3: CASSSQGLRLQETQYF
D: TRBD1
V: TRBV7-9
J: TRBJ2-5
size: -

DNA: TGCAGCGTCCGCGGGGATCTTAATGAGCAGTTCTTC
CDR3: CSVRGDLNEQFF
D: -
V: TRBV29-1
J: TRBJ2-1
size: many

DNA: TGCGCCAGCAGTGAGTCCCCAGGGTTATACGAGCAGTACTTC
CDR3: CASSESPGLYEQYF
D: -
V: TRBV10-2
J: TRBJ2-7
size: once

DNA: TGTGCCAGCAGCCTATCAGGGGTCTATGGCTACACCTTC
CDR3: CASSLSGVYGYTF
D: -
V: TRBV5-8
J: TRBJ1-2
size: few

DNA: TGTGCCAGTAGTCCTAATGGCGGAGAAAAACTGTTTTTT
CDR3: CASSPNGGEKLFF
D: -
V: TRBV19
J: TRBJ1-4
size: few

DNA: TGTGCCAGCAGCTTGTTGCAGGGGTATTTGCGAAACACCATATATTTT
CDR3: CASSLLQGYLRNTIYF
D: -
V: TRBV5-8
J: TRBJ1-3
size: -

DNA: TGTGCCAGCAGTAATAGCGGGCTTTACAATGAGCAGTTCTTC
CDR3: CASSNSGLYNEQFF
D: TRBD2
V: TRBV25-1
J: TRBJ2-1
size: -

DNA: TGTGCCAGCAGCTTAGGGACAGGTCCTCCCTACGAGCAGTACTTC
CDR3: CASSLGTGPPYEQYF
D: TRBD1
V: TRBV7-9
J: TRBJ2-7
size: few

DNA: TGTGCCAGCAGTGAATATATAGGGGGAGCCGGGGAGCTGTTTTTT
CDR3: CASSEYIGGAGELFF
D: -
V: TRBV25-1
J: TRBJ2-2
size: few

DNA: TGTGCCAGCAGTCGGGACAGCTTGCAGCAGTACTTC
CDR3: CASSRDSLQQYF
D: TRBD1
V: TRBV5-7
J: TRBJ2-5
size: -

DNA: TGTGCCAGCAGCCATTGGACTAGCGGGACCCCGAATGAGCAGTTCTTC
CDR3: CASSHWTSGTPNEQFF
D: TRBD2
V: TRBV7-2
J: TRBJ2-1
size: few

DNA: TGTGCCTGGAGTGCCCCAGGACTAGCAGAGACCCAGTACTTC
CDR3: CAWSAPGLAETQYF
D: TRBD2
V: TRBV30
J: TRBJ2-5
size: -

DNA: TGTGCCAGCAGTCACCTGGGGACAGGGTACAATGAGCAGTTCTTC
CDR3: CASSHLGTGYNEQFF
D: TRBD1
V: TRBV6-1
J: TRBJ2-1
size: few

DNA: TGTGCCAGCAGCGGCAGGGGACAGGGTCTCACCGGGGAGCTGTTTTTT
CDR3: CASSGRGQGLTGELFF
D: TRBD1
V: TRBV7-9
J: TRBJ2-2
size: few

DNA: TGTGCCAGCAGCGTGTCGGGGGTTAGCACAGATACGCAGTATTTT
CDR3: CASSVSGVSTDTQYF
D: -
V: TRBV6-5
J: TRBJ2-3
size: few

DNA: TGCGCCAGCAGCTTGTTCGGACAGGGGAAGGGCGAAAAACTGTTTTTT
CDR3: CASSLFGQGKGEKLFF
D: TRBD1
V: TRBV5-1
J: TRBJ1-4
size: few

DNA: TGTGCGGCGAGGCTAGCAAGCGAGCAGTACTTC
CDR3: CAARLASEQYF
D: -
V: TRBV6-6
J: TRBJ2-7
size: few

DNA: TGTGCCAGCACCCGGACTAGCGGGACCAATGAGCAGTTCTTC
CDR3: CASTRTSGTNEQFF
D: TRBD2
V: TRBV7-2
J: TRBJ2-1
size: -

DNA: TGTGCCAGCAGCTTGGACACGCGGTCCTACGAGCAGTACTTC
CDR3: CASSLDTRSYEQYF
D: -
V: TRBV5-6
J: TRBJ2-7
size: few

DNA: TGCAGCGATCGACTAGCGGGTGAAAACACCGGGGAGCTGTTTTTT
CDR3: CSDRLAGENTGELFF
D: TRBD2
V: TRBV29-1
J: TRBJ2-2
size: -

DNA: TGTGCCAGCAGCTTAGCGGGTGCCTACAATGAGCAGTTCTTC
CDR3: CASSLAGAYNEQFF
D: -
V: TRBV11-2
J: TRBJ2-1
size: -

DNA: TGTGCCTGGAGCCGCGACGGACCGGGGGGCACTGAAGCTTTCTTT
CDR3: CAWSRDGPGGTEAFF
D: -
V: TRBV30
J: TRBJ1-1
size: few

DNA: TGCGCCAGCAGCCAAGGACAGGGCCCGAACACCGGGGAGCTGTTTTTT
CDR3: CASSQGQGPNTGELFF
D: TRBD1
V: TRBV4-1
J: TRBJ2-2
size: -

DNA: TGCGCCAGCAGCTTCAAACTAGCGGCAGATACGCAGTATTTT
CDR3: CASSFKLAADTQYF
D: TRBD2
V: TRBV5-1
J: TRBJ2-3
size: few

DNA: TGTGCCAGCAGTTACGGGCCGAATCAGCCCCAGCATTTT
CDR3: CASSYGPNQPQHF
D: -
V: TRBV6-5
J: TRBJ1-5
size: few

DNA: TGTGCCTGGAGTGCCCCAGGGTACGGGGGGAACACCGGGGAGCTGTTTTTT
CDR3: CAWSAPGYGGNTGELFF
D: -
V: TRBV30
J: TRBJ2-2
size: few

DNA: TGCGCCAGCGCCCGAGTTGGTTGGGAGGGCCATAATGAGCAGTTCTTC
CDR3: CASARVGWEGHNEQFF
D: TRBD2
V: TRBV5-1
J: TRBJ2-1
size: -

DNA: TGTGCCAGCAGCTTGGTAGCGGGGGTCTCCTACGAGCAGTACTTC
CDR3: CASSLVAGVSYEQYF
D: TRBD2
V: TRBV5-4
J: TRBJ2-7
size: -

DNA: TGTGCCAGCAGCCCACCAACTAGCTCGGATACGCAGTATTTT
CDR3: CASSPPTSSDTQYF
D: -
V: TRBV5-4
J: TRBJ2-3
size: -

DNA: TGCGCCAGCAGCCAAGATAATGTTAGAGGACTAGCCTCCACAGATACGCAGTATTTT
CDR3: CASSQDNVRGLASTDTQYF
D: TRBD2
V: TRBV4-1
J: TRBJ2-3
size: -

DNA: TGTGCCAGCAGCCCGTCCGACAGGGGAACCTCGGCGGCCGGGGAGCTGTTTTTT
CDR3: CASSPSDRGTSAAGELFF
D: TRBD1
V: TRBV5-4
J: TRBJ2-2
size: -

DNA: TGTGCCAGCAGTTTTTTAACAGGGGGCAACGAGCAGTACTTC
CDR3: CASSFLTGGNEQYF
D: TRBD1
V: TRBV27
J: TRBJ2-7
size: -

DNA: TGTGCCGGCAGCTTAGACAGGGGTGAAAAACTGTTTTTT
CDR3: CAGSLDRGEKLFF
D: TRBD1
V: TRBV7-9
J: TRBJ1-4
size: -

DNA: TGTGCCAGCAGTGAATCTTGGAGAACGCCAGATACGCAGTATTTT
CDR3: CASSESWRTPDTQYF
D: -
V: TRBV6-4
J: TRBJ2-3
size: -

DNA: TGTGCCAGCAGTTACATCCCAGGGAACGGCTACACCTTC
CDR3: CASSYIPGNGYTF
D: -
V: TRBV6-5
J: TRBJ1-2
size: -

DNA: TGTGCCAGCAGCCTGGGGGGGGGCCGAGTCCCTGGAAACACCATATATTTT
CDR3: CASSLGGGRVPGNTIYF
D: -
V: TRBV5-4
J: TRBJ1-3
size: few

DNA: TGTGCCAGCAGCCCGAACGGGTGGAAGGCCCCCTACGAGCAGTACTTC
CDR3: CASSPNGWKAPYEQYF
D: -
V: TRBV11-1
J: TRBJ2-7
size: -

DNA: TGCGCCAGCAGCCATCTTAACAGGGGGCTGGACGAGCAGTACTTC
CDR3: CASSHLNRGLDEQYF
D: TRBD1
V: TRBV4-1
J: TRBJ2-7
size: -

DNA: TGTGCCAGCAGTTCTACAGGGGAGGCGACTGAAGCTTTCTTT
CDR3: CASSSTGEATEAFF
D: TRBD1
V: TRBV2
J: TRBJ1-1
size: few

DNA: TGTGCCAGAAGCGAATGCCCCCCGGGGTCGGATCAGCCCCAGCATTTT
CDR3: CARSECPPGSDQPQHF
D: -
V: TRBV5-3
J: TRBJ1-5
size: -